The clone carrying this T cell receptor beta chain was seen more than once but under ten times. Its matching antigen is unknown. As the sequencing template, cDNA was produced by extracting RNA and reverse transcribing it. Using immunoSEQ multiplex PCR, the repertoire was profiled, and TCRdb retains in-frame clones only, with some absent. Among fewer than 250,000 clones, 35% to 40% were seen once, and the ten largest hold 0.4% to 0.55%. The data originate from a study of CD8+ T cells in alopecia areata. Study-wide results and limits: Uncertainty about whether baseline CD8+ expansion is linked to response remains, with one nonresponder. Lesional scalp displayed greater clonality than normal scalp, most notably in alopecia totalis/universalis. While patients received tofacitinib, many expanded lesional clones remained present in scalp and blood. Normal skin's resident alphabeta T cells are also sequenced in scalp samples.

The V end was cut by 5 bases, the J end by 3 bases, with 14 bases between. Germline V gene data show CDR1 as GTSNPN and CDR2 as SVGIG (reference sequence). This CDR3 is 14 amino acids long. Treatment indicated: oral pan-JAK inhibitor, 5-10 mg twice daily. The sample consisted of CD4+ T cells sorted from blood, taken between weeks 30 and 35, from a patient treated with tofacitinib. The TCR comes from a human donor with alopecia areata. This chain joins TRBV30 and TRBJ2-4, with D possibly being TRBD1 (6 bases). The CDR3: CAWARGQGKNIQYF. The DNA for the CDR3 is TGTGCCTGGGCCAGGGGTCAGGGCAAAAACATTCAGTACTTC.